A single sample is the source of the 22 T cell receptor beta chains below, sequenced in a study of T-cell reconstitution after alpha-beta-depleted transplantation in children. Library preparation (for TCRbeta) was performed with unique molecular identifiers. MiXCR was run by TCRdb on the PCR reads, yielding one entry per CDR3 protein. The sample has fewer than 350,000 distinct CDR3 sequences, roughly 9.1% seen once. Here the sequenced sample was PBMCs, taken before TCRalphabeta/CD19-depleted stem cell transplant. These receptor sequences come from a boy under three years old with acute myeloid leukemia, due to receive a stem cell transplant.

The V gene is TRBV12-3 or TRBV12-4, the J gene TRBJ1-1, with TRBD1 as a possible D gene (5 bases). This CDR3 is 14 amino acids long. Trimming left V 1 base short and J 12 bases short, with 18 bases between. The CDR3 here is CASSLGAPGTNTFF. In nucleotides, the CDR3 is TGTGCCAGCAGTTTAGGGGCCCCGGGGACCAATACTTTCTTT.

Comments on this clonotype: Being one base from a much bigger clone, this may be a read error. The rearrangement uses TRBV7-2 and TRBJ2-6, with D perhaps given as TRBD1 or TRBD2 (6 bases each). Germline V gene sequence: CDR1 SGHTA, CDR2 FQGNSA. The CDR3 runs 17 residues. Trimming shortened V by 0 bases and J by 2 bases, and 11 bases separated the two germline ends. The CDR3 loop reads CASSLAGGSPGANVLTF. CDR3 DNA sequence: TGTGCCAGCAGCTTAGCAGGGGGGAGTCCTGGGGCCAACGTCCTGACTTTC.

This clonotype appeared many times. The CDR3 region has the DNA TGTGCCAGTAGTATAGGGCCGCGGGACTACGAGCAGTACTTC. Its translation: CASSIGPRDYEQYF. The V call is TRBV19, the J call TRBJ2-7; TRBD2 might be the D (6 bases). The germline V gene has CDR1 LNHDA and CDR2 SQIVND (reference sequence). The CDR3 is made up of 14 amino acids. V was shortened by 1 base and J by 3 bases, with 10 bases between the two germline ends.

The CDR3 sequence: CASSLMSGNTIYF. DNA of the CDR3: TGTGCCAGCAGTTTAATGTCCGGAAACACCATATATTTT. The chain links TRBV12-3 or TRBV12-4 to TRBJ1-3, with D unclear. This CDR3 has 13 residues. V was trimmed by 2 bases and J by 4 bases, leaving 6 bases between them.

This clonotype was detected many times. This sequence joins TRBV13 and TRBJ2-1, with D perhaps matching TRBD1 or TRBD2 (6 bases each). Per the germline V gene, CDR1 is PRHDT and CDR2 is FYEKMQ (reference sequence). Trimming took off 5 bases at V and 15 bases at J, with 23 bases between the two ends. The CDR3 totals 14 residues. DNA for the CDR3: TGTGCCAGCAGCCCGGGGGCGGGGCACCTGGGGCCGTTCTTC. Translation gives CASSPGAGHLGPFF. Together with reference TRBV13 and TRBJ2-1, the CDR3 gives the full variable domain: AAGVIQSPRHLIKEKRETATLKCYPIPRHDTVYWYQQGPGQDPQFLISFYEKMQSDKGSIPDRFSAQQFSDYHSELNMSSLELGDSALYFCASSPGAGHLGPFFGPGTRLTVL.

This clonotype was found many times. The chain recombines TRBV10-3 with TRBJ1-1; D is undetermined. The CDR3 has 16 residues. Looked up from germline, CDR1 is ENHRY and CDR2 is SYGVKD. With 0 bases removed from V and 0 bases from J, the gap between germline ends came to 11 bases. The CDR3 loop is CAISESAGTMNTEAFF. The DNA of the CDR3 is TGTGCCATCAGTGAGTCGGCAGGCACCATGAACACTGAAGCTTTCTTT.

There are many counts of this clonotype. The chain combines TRBV5-1 with TRBJ2-2; 7 nucleotides line up with TRBD1. Germline-derived CDR1 and CDR2 are SGHRS and YFSETQ. The V gene end was trimmed by 3 bases and the J gene end by 7 bases; junction bases not matched to a gene: 6. This CDR3 is built from 14 residues. The CDR3: CASSSPGQLGELFF. The CDR3 nucleotides read TGCGCCAGCAGCTCGCCGGGACAGCTCGGGGAGCTGTTTTTT. The full variable domain, rest sourced from reference TRBV5-1 and TRBJ2-2, is KAGVTQTPRYLIKTRGQQVTLSCSPISGHRSVSWYQQTPGQGLQFLFEYFSETQRNKGNFPGRFSGRQFSNSRSEMNVSTLELGDSALYLCASSSPGQLGELFFGEGSRLTVL.

The sample holds a few counts of this clonotype. The chain links TRBV4-1 to TRBJ2-7; 8 positions match TRBD2. The CDR3 consists of 18 residues. V lost 5 bases and J lost 5; bases outside the gene matches: 20. Germline V gene sequence: CDR1 MGHRA, CDR2 YSYEKL. The CDR3 DNA follows: TGCGCCAGCAGCTTAACGGGGGCTCGAGGCGGGAGGATGGACGAGCAGTACTTC. Translation gives CASSLTGARGGRMDEQYF.

The sample holds many counts of this clonotype. The V call is TRBV12-3 or TRBV12-4, the J call TRBJ2-2; 11 bases agree with TRBD1. The junction had 7 bases not matched to a gene; V was cut back by 5 bases and J by 8 bases. CDR3 length: 15 amino acids. The CDR3 protein is CASSPRDRGVGELFF. The CDR3 coding sequence is TGTGCCAGCAGTCCCCGGGACAGGGGGGTAGGGGAGCTGTTTTTT.

There are many counts of this clonotype. J is TRBJ2-7 and V is TRBV25-1; 7 nucleotides align to TRBD1. The CDR3 consists of 16 residues. CDR1 MGHDK and CDR2 SYGVNS come from the germline V gene. V lost 2 bases, J lost 3 bases, and 10 bases stayed unmatched. CDR3 coding DNA: TGTGCCAGCAGTGAAATGGGAAGGGGGCCTCTCTACGAGCAGTACTTC. Translated: CASSEMGRGPLYEQYF.

In this sample, this clonotype turned up many times. This sequence joins TRBV7-9 and TRBJ2-5; D is undetermined. The germline CDR1 and CDR2 sequences are SEHNR and FQNEAQ (reference sequence). The CDR3 length is 13 residues. Deletions cut 1 base from V and 3 bases from J, with 6 bases between. CDR3 amino acids: CASSLGPKETQYF. The CDR3, as DNA: TGTGCCAGCAGCTTAGGACCCAAAGAGACCCAGTACTTC.

This clonotype was observed many times. This chain links TRBV19 with TRBJ1-4; unclear D gene. Between the trimmed V and J ends, which lost 6 bases and 5 bases, there was a span of 10 bases. Per the germline V gene, CDR1 is LNHDA and CDR2 is SQIVND (reference sequence). This CDR3 is 13 amino acids long. In nucleotides, the CDR3 is TGTGCCAGTAGCTCTACCTTAAATGAAAAACTGTTTTTT. Translating gives CASSSTLNEKLFF.

This clonotype showed up many times. The chain combines TRBV12-3 or TRBV12-4 with TRBJ2-7; D is perhaps TRBD1 or TRBD2 (5 bases each). Trimming pared 3 bases from V and 4 bases from J, leaving 7 bases between. The CDR3 covers 12 residues. CDR3 region: CASSLGRYEQYF. In nucleotides, the CDR3 is TGTGCCAGCAGTTTGGGACGGTACGAGCAGTACTTC.

There are many counts of this clonotype. The V gene is TRBV29-1, the J gene TRBJ2-7; TRBD2 matches at 13 bases. The CDR3 is 16 amino acids. The junction had 8 bases not matched to a gene; V was cut back by 6 bases and J by 0 bases. Per the germline V gene, CDR1 is SQVTM and CDR2 is ANQGSEA. The CDR3 sequence is CSVSGLAGEGSYEQYF. CDR3 DNA: TGCAGCGTCTCAGGACTAGCGGGAGAGGGCTCCTACGAGCAGTACTTC.

This clonotype occurred many times. As DNA, the CDR3 is TGTGCCATCCTGGTAGAGCAGGTCCAGTACTTC. It codes for CAILVEQVQYF. V usage is TRBV7-6 and J usage is TRBJ2-5; D gene unclear. The ends were cut back, 10 bases at V and 10 bases at J, with 16 bases in the middle. The CDR3 is 11 amino acids. CDR1 and CDR2 from the germline V gene are SGHVS and FNYEAQ.

This clonotype was observed many times. This sequence joins TRBV9 and TRBJ1-6, with TRBD1 identical over 10 bases. J lost 6 bases, V lost 5 bases, and 2 bases had no gene match. This CDR3 has 14 residues. Germline values: CDR1 SGDLS, CDR2 YYNGEE. The CDR3 is CASSWDRGNSPLHF. The CDR3 DNA is TGTGCCAGCAGTTGGGACAGGGGTAATTCACCCCTCCACTTT.

In this sample, this clonotype turned up many times. This sequence joins TRBV7-9 and TRBJ2-5; unclear D gene. The germline V gene encodes CDR1 SEHNR and CDR2 FQNEAQ (reference sequence). The CDR3 sequence is 13 residues long. V was pared by 5 bases and J by 4 bases, with 11 bases between. Here the CDR3 DNA reads TGTGCCAGCAGCCCCTCAACCCGAGAGACCCAGTACTTC. This sequence encodes CASSPSTRETQYF.

This clonotype was counted a few times. The chain carries TRBV10-3 and TRBJ2-7; maybe TRBD1 (5 bases). V was cut by 4 bases and J by 4 bases, with 14 bases left in between. The CDR3 extends over 14 amino acids. Germline V CDR1 and CDR2: ENHRY, SYGVKD. CDR3 loop: CAISGRQFNYEQYF. The CDR3 DNA is TGTGCCATCAGTGGCCGACAGTTCAATTACGAGCAGTACTTC.

This chain connects TRBV27 to TRBJ2-5, with TRBD1 identical over 9 bases. Germline values: CDR1 MNHEY, CDR2 SMNVEV (reference sequence). This CDR3 contains 17 residues. V lost 3 bases, J lost 5 bases, and 13 bases stayed unmatched. The DNA for the CDR3 is TGTGCCAGCAGTTTCTACCCGGACAGGGGTCGGCAGGAGACCCAGTACTTC. It translates to CASSFYPDRGRQETQYF.

This chain joins TRBV6-6 and TRBJ2-4; D gene uncertain. V lost 4 bases and J lost 11, with 12 bases in between. This CDR3 is 12 amino acids long. Germline CDR1 and CDR2: MNHNY and SVGAGI (reference sequence). CDR3 in DNA: TGTGCCAGCAGTTCCCAATCCAAGTTTCAGTACTTC. This translates into CASSSQSKFQYF.

Concerning this clonotype: This may be a read error: a much more frequent sequence differs by one nucleotide. The rearrangement links TRBV4-1 to TRBJ1-4, with 9 bases aligning to TRBD1. Germline V gene lookup returns CDR1 MGHRA and CDR2 YSYEKL. The CDR3 extends over 16 amino acids. With V trimmed by 3 bases and J by 9 bases, 11 bases remained unmatched. The CDR3 DNA follows: TGCGCCAGCAGCCATACTCCTGGACAGGGGAGGAAAAAACTGTTTTTT. This sequence encodes CASSHTPGQGRKKLFF.

This clonotype was seen repeatedly, ten times or more. The gene calls are TRBV7-9 and TRBJ1-4; D ambiguous. The CDR3 spans 12 residues. Germline V gives CDR1 SEHNR, CDR2 FQNEAQ (reference sequence). The V gene lost 7 bases and the J gene lost 7 bases, with 10 bases spanning the gap. The CDR3 nucleotides read TGTGCCAGCATTGGGCTTGGTGAAAAACTGTTTTTT. This encodes CASIGLGEKLFF.